Each of the 11 T cell receptor beta chains below was sequenced from the same sample in a study of blood T cell repertoires in COVID-19. Generated by immunoSEQ multiplex PCR, the TCRdb table keeps only in-frame clones and is missing some. Of approximately 290,000 clones listed, more than 65% are singletons. The specimen was peripheral blood. These TCRs come from a person between 65 and 79 years old with COVID-19, enrolled during active disease.

The V gene is TRBV9, the J gene TRBJ1-6, with 8 positions matching TRBD1. J gave up 15 bases and V 3 bases, and 8 bases lay outside the gene matches. This CDR3 is 13 amino acids long. Germline CDR1 SGDLS, CDR2 YYNGEE. The CDR3 DNA is TGTGCCAGCAGCGCAGCCCAGGGGGCTATCCTCCACTTT. Amino acid sequence: CASSAAQGAILHF. The full variable domain, its missing parts supplied by reference TRBV9 and TRBJ1-6, is DSGVTQTPKHLITATGQRVTLRCSPRSGDLSVYWYQQSLDQGLQFLIQYYNGEERAKGNILERFSAQQFPDLHSELNLSSLELGDSALYFCASSAAQGAILHFGNGTRLTVT.

The rearrangement links TRBV20-1 to TRBJ2-4, with TRBD1 matching over 8 bases. Germline CDR1 and CDR2: DFQATT and SNEGSKA (reference sequence). The CDR3 sequence is 17 residues long. V gave up 3 bases and J gave up 0 bases; unmatched junction bases: 10. CDR3 loop: CSASISGTGLAKNIQYF. The CDR3 DNA reads TGCAGTGCTAGTATATCCGGGACAGGCCTAGCCAAAAACATTCAGTACTTC.

The rearrangement joins TRBV3-1 (or the pseudogene TRBV3-2) to TRBJ2-4, with 8 positions matching TRBD1. The germline gives CDR1 LGHDT, CDR2 YNNKEL (reference sequence). This CDR3 spans 16 amino acids. After removal of 4 bases from V and 7 bases from J, the junction contained 12 bases not matched to a gene. The CDR3 nucleotides read TGTGCCAGCAGCCGACTAGAATCAGGGGGCGCGAACATTCAGTACTTC. Protein: CASSRLESGGANIQYF.

This chain connects TRBV4-1 to TRBJ1-2, with a tentative D call TRBD1 (6 bases). Deletions cut 4 bases from V and 7 bases from J, with 16 bases between. Germline V CDR1 and CDR2: MGHRA, YSYEKL. The CDR3 is 14 residues long. CDR3 sequence reads: CASSLPNREGGYTF. CDR3 bases: TGCGCCAGCAGCCTCCCCAACAGGGAAGGTGGCTACACCTTC.

This chain uses TRBV5-1 with TRBJ2-3; perhaps TRBD2 as D (5 bases). The CDR3 extends over 17 amino acids. V gave up 1 base and J gave up 5 bases, with 20 bases separating them. From germline, CDR1 is SGHRS and CDR2 YFSETQ. CDR3 coding DNA: TGCGCCAGCAGCTTGACCGTTCAGACGGGGTTTAGAGATACGCAGTATTTT. This codes for CASSLTVQTGFRDTQYF.

V is TRBV28 and J is TRBJ1-2; D may be TRBD1 (5 bases). The CDR3 contains 16 residues. The V gene's germline CDR1 is MDHEN and CDR2 SYDVKM. V lost 7 bases and J 0 bases, leaving 18 bases between the germline ends. The CDR3 sequence: CASTSAGVPPNYGYTF. In DNA form, the CDR3 reads TGTGCCAGCACCTCAGCGGGGGTTCCCCCTAACTATGGCTACACCTTC.

This clone has just a few counts. The J gene is TRBJ1-5, the V gene TRBV3-1 (or the pseudogene TRBV3-2); 8 positions match TRBD1. V shed 5 bases, J shed 0 bases, and the junction held 9 bases outside the gene matches. Germline CDR1 reads LGHDT; CDR2 reads YNNKEL (reference sequence). This CDR3 has 17 amino acids. CDR3 DNA: TGTGCCAGCAGCGACAGGGGCGCAGCTTATAGCAATCAGCCCCAGCATTTT. Translating gives CASSDRGAAYSNQPQHF.

The chain combines TRBV19 with TRBJ1-1; D gene ambiguous. V dropped 1 base and J dropped 0 bases, with 12 bases sitting between them. The CDR3 loop spans 16 amino acids. The germline gives CDR1 LNHDA, CDR2 SQIVND (reference sequence). Here the CDR3 reads CASSIVQTNLNTEAFF. In nucleotides, the CDR3 is TGTGCCAGTAGTATAGTCCAGACTAACTTGAACACTGAAGCTTTCTTT.

The J gene is TRBJ2-7, the V gene TRBV11-2, with 12 bases that match TRBD1. Germline V CDR1 and CDR2: SGHAT, FQNNGV. This CDR3 has 15 residues. V lost 3 bases to trimming and J lost 3 bases; unmatched junction nucleotides: 3. CDR3 DNA: TGTGCCAGCAGCTTGTGGGACAGGGGGCTCTACGAGCAGTACTTC. Translation gives CASSLWDRGLYEQYF.

This chain joins TRBV12-3 or TRBV12-4 and TRBJ2-5, with no clear D. Deletions cut 4 bases from V and 7 bases from J, with 10 bases between. This CDR3 is built from 12 residues. DNA for the CDR3: TGTGCCAGCAGTTGGCGTCAGGCGACCCAGTACTTC. This sequence encodes CASSWRQATQYF.

The chain links TRBV4-2 to TRBJ1-2, with TRBD1 as a possible D gene (6 bases). The V and J ends lost 3 bases and 5 bases respectively, with 16 bases between them. The CDR3 has 15 amino acids. Germline-derived CDR1 and CDR2 are LGHNA and YNFKEQ. The DNA of the CDR3 is TGTGCCAGCAGCCAGCCTTTAACTGGACAGTATGGCTACACCTTC. Translating it yields CASSQPLTGQYGYTF.